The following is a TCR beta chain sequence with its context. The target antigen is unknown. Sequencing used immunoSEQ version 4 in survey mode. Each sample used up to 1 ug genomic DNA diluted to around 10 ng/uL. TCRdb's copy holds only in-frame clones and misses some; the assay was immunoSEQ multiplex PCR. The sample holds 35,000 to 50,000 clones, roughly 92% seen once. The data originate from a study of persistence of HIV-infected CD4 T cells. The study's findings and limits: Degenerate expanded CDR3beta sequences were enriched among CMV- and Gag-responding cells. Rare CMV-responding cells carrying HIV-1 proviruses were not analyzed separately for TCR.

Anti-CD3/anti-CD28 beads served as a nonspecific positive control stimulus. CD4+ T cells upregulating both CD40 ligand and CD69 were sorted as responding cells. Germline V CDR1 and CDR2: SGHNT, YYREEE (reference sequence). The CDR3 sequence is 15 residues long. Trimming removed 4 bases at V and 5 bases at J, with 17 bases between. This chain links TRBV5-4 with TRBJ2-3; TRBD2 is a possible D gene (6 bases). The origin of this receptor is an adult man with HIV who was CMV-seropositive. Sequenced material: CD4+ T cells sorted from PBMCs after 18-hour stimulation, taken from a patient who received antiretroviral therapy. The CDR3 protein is CASSPRDSERDTQYF. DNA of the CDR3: TGTGCCAGCAGCCCACGGGACTCGGAGCGAGATACGCAGTATTTT.